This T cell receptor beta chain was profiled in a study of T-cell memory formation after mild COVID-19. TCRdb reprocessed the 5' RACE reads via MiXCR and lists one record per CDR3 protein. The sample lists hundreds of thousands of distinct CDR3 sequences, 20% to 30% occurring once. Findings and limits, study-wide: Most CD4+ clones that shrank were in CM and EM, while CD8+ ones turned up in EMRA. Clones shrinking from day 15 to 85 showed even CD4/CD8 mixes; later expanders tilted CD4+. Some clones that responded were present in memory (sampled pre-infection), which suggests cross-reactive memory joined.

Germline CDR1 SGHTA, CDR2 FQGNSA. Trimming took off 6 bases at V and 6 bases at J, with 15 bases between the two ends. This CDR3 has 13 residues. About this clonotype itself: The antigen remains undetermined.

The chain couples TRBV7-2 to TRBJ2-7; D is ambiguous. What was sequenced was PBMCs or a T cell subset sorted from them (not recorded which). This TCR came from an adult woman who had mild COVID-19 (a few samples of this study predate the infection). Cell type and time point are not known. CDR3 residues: CASSVRRMGEQYF. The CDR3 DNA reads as TGTGCCAGCAGTGTACGGAGAATGGGCGAGCAGTACTTC.